These T cell receptor beta chains were read from a single sample in a study of T-cell reconstitution after alpha-beta-depleted transplantation in children. In TCRdb, the PCR reads were re-called with MiXCR into one record per CDR3 protein. The table shows roughly 100,000 distinct CDR3 sequences, with about 5.6% occurring only once. The specimen comprised PBMCs, mostly from graft donor cells, sampled 60 days after TCRalphabeta/CD19-depleted stem cell transplant. The receptors derive from a female patient between 2 and 15 years old who had a stem cell transplant for Fanconi anemia, so the T cells may come from the graft donor. Each CDR3 is given with its conserved first and last residue. A D gene is named only where the DNA matches it firmly. Expanded clones get a size class; other rows say once, few or many, or leave the size out.

V gene	J gene	D gene	clone size	CDR3 length	CDR3 protein	CDR3 DNA
TRBV12-3/TRBV12-4	TRBJ2-5	NA	many	14	CASSRRVNQETQYF	TGTGCCAGCAGTCGCAGGGTAAACCAAGAGACCCAGTACTTC
TRBV28	TRBJ2-3	NA	many	13	CASLQVQPYTQYF	TGTGCCAGCTTACAGGTCCAACCATATACGCAGTATTTT
TRBV20-1	TRBJ2-5	NA	many	14	CSARKTRIGETQYF	TGCAGTGCTAGAAAGACTCGCATCGGAGAGACCCAGTACTTC
TRBV5-6	TRBJ2-1	NA	NA	12	CASSLGGSEQFF	TGTGCCAGCAGCTTAGGGGGAAGTGAGCAGTTCTTC
TRBV4-1	TRBJ2-5	TRBD2	many	14	CASSPPGLAETQYF	TGCGCCAGCAGCCCACCGGGACTAGCAGAGACCCAGTACTTC
TRBV5-1	TRBJ2-1	TRBD2	many	15	CASSQRSGGYNEQFF	TGCGCCAGCAGCCAGAGATCCGGGGGGTACAATGAGCAGTTCTTC
TRBV4-2	TRBJ2-7	TRBD2	many	17	CASGQPGGRPEAYEQYF	TGTGCCAGCGGCCAACCGGGAGGGCGACCGGAGGCCTACGAGCAGTACTTC
TRBV29-1	TRBJ1-2	NA	many	12	CSAFPGIHGYTF	TGCAGCGCCTTTCCAGGGATCCATGGCTACACCTTC
TRBV20-1	TRBJ2-7	TRBD1	many	16	CSARTSGTGVFYEQYF	TGCAGTGCTAGAACCTCCGGGACAGGGGTCTTCTACGAGCAGTACTTC
TRBV12-3/TRBV12-4	TRBJ2-1	TRBD2	many	16	CASSLFLLAGNNEQFF	TGTGCCAGCAGTCTTTTCTTACTAGCGGGGAACAATGAGCAGTTCTTC
TRBV4-2	TRBJ2-1	TRBD2	many	17	CASSQGLAGATYNEQFF	TGTGCCAGCAGCCAAGGACTAGCGGGAGCAACGTACAATGAGCAGTTCTTC
TRBV18	TRBJ1-2	NA	NA	14	CASSLSEGNDGYTF	TGTGCCAGCTCACTAAGCGAGGGGAACGATGGCTACACCTTC
TRBV5-1	TRBJ2-5	NA	few	12	CASSLVRGTQYF	TGCGCCAGCAGCTTGGTTCGGGGGACCCAGTACTTC
TRBV13	TRBJ2-7	NA	many	13	CASSLSAGYEQYF	TGTGCCAGCAGCTTATCGGCGGGCTACGAGCAGTACTTC
TRBV29-1	TRBJ2-3	TRBD2	many	18	CSVGSGTSLVPSTDTQYF	TGCAGCGTTGGATCCGGGACTAGCCTAGTCCCTAGCACAGATACGCAGTATTTT
TRBV20-1	TRBJ2-1	NA	many	11	CSAWGSLEQFF	TGCAGTGCTTGGGGGAGTCTTGAGCAGTTCTTC
TRBV7-2	TRBJ2-5	NA	few	15	CASSPPALYQETQYF	TGTGCCAGCAGCCCCCCTGCCTTGTACCAAGAGACCCAGTACTTC
TRBV20-1	TRBJ1-5	NA	NA	14	CSARGGYSNQPQHF	TGCAGTGCTAGGGGGGGTTATAGCAATCAGCCCCAGCATTTT
TRBV16	TRBJ1-2	NA	many	13	CASSQSRSYGYTF	TGTGCCAGCAGCCAATCACGGAGCTATGGCTACACCTTC
TRBV12-3/TRBV12-4	TRBJ2-7	TRBD1	many	15	CASSFSGQGSYEQYF	TGTGCCAGCAGTTTTTCGGGACAGGGTTCCTACGAGCAGTACTTC
TRBV5-1	TRBJ2-1	NA	many	16	CASSLGGGRSYNEQFF	TGCGCCAGCAGCTTGGGTGGGGGGAGGTCCTACAATGAGCAGTTCTTC
TRBV14	TRBJ2-7	NA	few	16	CASSQDQGLGSNEQYF	TGTGCCAGCAGCCAAGATCAGGGTTTGGGGAGCAACGAGCAGTACTTC
TRBV6-5	TRBJ1-6	NA	few	15	CASSTRQVYNSPLHF	TGTGCCAGCAGTACCCGACAGGTCTATAATTCACCCCTCCACTTT
TRBV7-9	TRBJ2-3	NA	few	14	CASRKGRGTDTQYF	TGTGCCAGCAGGAAGGGGCGGGGCACAGATACGCAGTATTTT
TRBV20-1	TRBJ2-2	NA	NA	16	CSARDPRRANTGELFF	TGCAGTGCTAGAGATCCCAGGAGGGCGAACACCGGGGAGCTGTTTTTT
TRBV10-3	TRBJ2-7	NA	many	13	CAISGRGPYEQYF	TGTGCCATCAGTGGGAGGGGGCCCTACGAGCAGTACTTC
TRBV6-2/TRBV6-3	TRBJ2-5	TRBD2	many	17	CASSYLSGGARGETQYF	TGTGCCAGCAGTTACCTTAGCGGGGGGGCCCGTGGAGAGACCCAGTACTTC
TRBV14	TRBJ2-7	NA	many	12	CASGSGFYEQYF	TGTGCCAGCGGGAGCGGGTTCTACGAGCAGTACTTC
TRBV12-3/TRBV12-4	TRBJ2-5	NA	many	18	CASSLGETLGAIEETQYF	TGTGCCAGCAGTTTGGGGGAGACCTTGGGGGCGATAGAAGAGACCCAGTACTTC